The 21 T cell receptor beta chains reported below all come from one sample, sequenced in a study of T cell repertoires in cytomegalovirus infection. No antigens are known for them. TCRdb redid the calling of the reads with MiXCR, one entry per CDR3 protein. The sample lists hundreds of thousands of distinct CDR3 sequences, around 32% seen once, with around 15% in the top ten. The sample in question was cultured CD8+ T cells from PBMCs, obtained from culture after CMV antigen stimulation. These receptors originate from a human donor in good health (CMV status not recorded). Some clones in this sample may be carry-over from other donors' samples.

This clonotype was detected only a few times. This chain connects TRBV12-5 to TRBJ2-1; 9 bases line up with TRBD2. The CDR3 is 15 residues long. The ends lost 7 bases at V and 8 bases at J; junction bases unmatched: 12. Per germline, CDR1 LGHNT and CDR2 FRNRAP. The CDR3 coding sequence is TGTGCTAGTGCAAGTAGCGGGGGCCCTTGGGATGAGCAGTTCTTC. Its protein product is CASASSGGPWDEQFF.

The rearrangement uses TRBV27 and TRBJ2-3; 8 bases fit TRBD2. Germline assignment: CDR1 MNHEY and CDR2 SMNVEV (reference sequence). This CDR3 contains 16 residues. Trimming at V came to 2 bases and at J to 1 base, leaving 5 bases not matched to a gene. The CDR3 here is CASSLIRGGGTDTQYF. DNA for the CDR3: TGTGCCAGCAGTTTAATCCGGGGGGGGGGCACAGATACGCAGTATTTT.

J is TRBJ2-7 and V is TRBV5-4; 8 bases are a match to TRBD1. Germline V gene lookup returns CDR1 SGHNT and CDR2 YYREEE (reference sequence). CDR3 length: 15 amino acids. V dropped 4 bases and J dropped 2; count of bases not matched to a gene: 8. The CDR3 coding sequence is TGTGCCAGCAGCGCTACCGGGACAGGCCCCTACGAGCAGTACGTC. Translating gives CASSATGTGPYEQYV.

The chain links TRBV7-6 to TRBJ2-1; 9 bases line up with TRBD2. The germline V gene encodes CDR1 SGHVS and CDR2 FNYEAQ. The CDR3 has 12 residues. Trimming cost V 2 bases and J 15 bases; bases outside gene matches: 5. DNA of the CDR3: TGTGCCAGCAGCTTAAGAGCGGGGGGAATGTTCTTC. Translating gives CASSLRAGGMFF.

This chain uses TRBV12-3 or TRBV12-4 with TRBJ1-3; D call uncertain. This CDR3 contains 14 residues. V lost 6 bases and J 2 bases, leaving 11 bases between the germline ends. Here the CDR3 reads CASSPTRAGNTIYF. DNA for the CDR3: TGTGCCAGCAGCCCCACGAGGGCTGGAAACACCATATATTTT.

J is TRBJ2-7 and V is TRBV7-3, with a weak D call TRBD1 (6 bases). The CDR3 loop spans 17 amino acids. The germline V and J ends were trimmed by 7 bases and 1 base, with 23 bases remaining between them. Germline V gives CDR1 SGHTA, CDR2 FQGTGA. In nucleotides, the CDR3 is TGTGCCAGCATCCGAGAACCGAGGACAGAATTATCCTACGAGCAGTACTTC. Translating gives CASIREPRTELSYEQYF.

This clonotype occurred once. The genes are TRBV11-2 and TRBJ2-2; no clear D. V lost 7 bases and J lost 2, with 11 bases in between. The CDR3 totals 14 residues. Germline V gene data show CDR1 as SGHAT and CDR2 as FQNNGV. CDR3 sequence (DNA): TGTGCCAGCATCCCCAAGGGAAACACCGGGGAGCTGTTTTTT. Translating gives CASIPKGNTGELFF.

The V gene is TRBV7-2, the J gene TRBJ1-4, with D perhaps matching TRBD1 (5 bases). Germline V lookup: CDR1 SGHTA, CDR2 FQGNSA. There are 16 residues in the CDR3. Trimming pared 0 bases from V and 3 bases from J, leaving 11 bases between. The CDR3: CASSLAGGVANEKLFF. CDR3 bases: TGTGCCAGCAGCTTAGCGGGAGGGGTAGCTAATGAAAAACTGTTTTTT.

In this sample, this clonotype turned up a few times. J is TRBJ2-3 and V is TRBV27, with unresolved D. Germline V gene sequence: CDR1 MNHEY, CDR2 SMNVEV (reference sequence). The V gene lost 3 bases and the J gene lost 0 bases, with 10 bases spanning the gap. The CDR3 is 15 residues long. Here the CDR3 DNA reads TGTGCCAGCAGTTTGGTCCGGCCCAGCACAGATACGCAGTATTTT. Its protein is CASSLVRPSTDTQYF.

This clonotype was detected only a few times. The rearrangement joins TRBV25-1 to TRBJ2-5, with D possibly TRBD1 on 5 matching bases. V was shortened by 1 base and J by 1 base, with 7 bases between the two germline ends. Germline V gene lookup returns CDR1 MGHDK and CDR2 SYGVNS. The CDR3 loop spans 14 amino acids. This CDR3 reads CASSELTGQETQYF. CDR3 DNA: TGTGCCAGCAGTGAATTAACAGGCCAAGAGACCCAGTACTTC.

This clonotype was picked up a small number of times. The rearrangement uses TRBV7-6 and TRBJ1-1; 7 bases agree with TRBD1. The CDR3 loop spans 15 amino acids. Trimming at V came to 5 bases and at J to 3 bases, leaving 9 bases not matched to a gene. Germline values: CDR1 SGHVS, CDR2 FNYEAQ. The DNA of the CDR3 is TGTGCCAGCAGCGGTTACAGGGGAGTATACACTGAAGCTTTCTTT. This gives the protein CASSGYRGVYTEAFF. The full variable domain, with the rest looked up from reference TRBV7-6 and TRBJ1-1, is GAGVSQSPRYKVTKRGQDVALRCDPISGHVSLYWYRQALGQGPEFLTYFNYEAQQDKSGLPNDRFSAERPEGSISTLTIQRTEQRDSAMYRCASSGYRGVYTEAFFGQGTRLTVV.

Here the CDR3 DNA reads TGCGCCAGTTCAGACAGGGTTCACACTGAAGCTTTCTTT. Protein product: CASSDRVHTEAFF. The chain employs TRBV4-3 and TRBJ1-1, with TRBD1 matching 7 bases. The CDR3 is 13 residues long. From germline, CDR1 is LGHNA and CDR2 YSLEER. The J segment lost 3 bases and the V segment lost 9 bases, leaving 7 bases of the junction unmatched.

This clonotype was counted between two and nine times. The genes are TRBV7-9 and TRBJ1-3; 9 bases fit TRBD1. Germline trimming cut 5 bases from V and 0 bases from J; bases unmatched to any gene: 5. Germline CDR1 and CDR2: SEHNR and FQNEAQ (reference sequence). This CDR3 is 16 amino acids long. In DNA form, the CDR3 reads TGTGCCAGCAGCCCCACAGGGGGCTCCTCTGGAAACACCATATATTTT. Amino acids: CASSPTGGSSGNTIYF.

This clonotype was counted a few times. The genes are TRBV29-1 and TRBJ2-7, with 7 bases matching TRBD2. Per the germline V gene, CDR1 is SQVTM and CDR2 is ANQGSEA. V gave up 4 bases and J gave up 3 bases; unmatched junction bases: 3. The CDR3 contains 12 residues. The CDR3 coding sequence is TGCAGCGTTGGTGGGGGGGACTACGAGCAGTACTTC. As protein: CSVGGGDYEQYF.

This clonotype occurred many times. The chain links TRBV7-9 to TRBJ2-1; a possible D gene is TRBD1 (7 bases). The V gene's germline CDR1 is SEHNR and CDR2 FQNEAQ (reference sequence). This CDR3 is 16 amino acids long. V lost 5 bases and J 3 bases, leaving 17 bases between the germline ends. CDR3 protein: CASSPLEGARYNEQFF. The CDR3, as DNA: TGTGCCAGCAGCCCATTGGAGGGGGCCCGCTACAATGAGCAGTTCTTC.

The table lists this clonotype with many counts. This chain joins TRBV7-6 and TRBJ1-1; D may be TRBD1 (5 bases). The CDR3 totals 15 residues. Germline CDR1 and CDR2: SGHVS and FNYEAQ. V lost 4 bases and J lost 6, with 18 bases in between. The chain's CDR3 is CASSYRGPMGPEAFF. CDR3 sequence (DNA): TGTGCCAGCAGCTACCGGGGCCCCATGGGTCCTGAAGCTTTCTTT.

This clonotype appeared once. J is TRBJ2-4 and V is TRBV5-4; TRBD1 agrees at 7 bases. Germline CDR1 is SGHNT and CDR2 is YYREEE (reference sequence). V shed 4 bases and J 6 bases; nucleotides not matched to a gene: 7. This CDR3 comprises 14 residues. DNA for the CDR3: TGTGCCAGCAGCACTATGGGACAGAGAAACATTCAGTACTTC. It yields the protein CASSTMGQRNIQYF.

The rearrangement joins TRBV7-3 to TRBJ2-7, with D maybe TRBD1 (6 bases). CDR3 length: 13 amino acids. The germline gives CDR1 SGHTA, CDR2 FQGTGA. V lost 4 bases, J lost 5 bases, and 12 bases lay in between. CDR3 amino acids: CASSYSSGDEQYF. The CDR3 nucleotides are TGTGCCAGCAGCTATTCGTCAGGGGACGAGCAGTACTTC.

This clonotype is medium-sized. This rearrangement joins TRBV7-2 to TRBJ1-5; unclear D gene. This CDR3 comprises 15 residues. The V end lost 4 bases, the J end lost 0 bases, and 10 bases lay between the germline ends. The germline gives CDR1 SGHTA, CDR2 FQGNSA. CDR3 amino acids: CASSSDYYSNQPQHF. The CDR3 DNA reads TGTGCCAGCAGCTCGGACTATTATAGCAATCAGCCCCAGCATTTT. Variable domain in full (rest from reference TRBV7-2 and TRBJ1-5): GAGVSQSPSNKVTEKGKDVELRCDPISGHTALYWYRQSLGQGLEFLIYFQGNSAPDKSGLPSDRFSAERTGGSVSTLTIQRTQQEDSAVYLCASSSDYYSNQPQHFGDGTRLSIL.

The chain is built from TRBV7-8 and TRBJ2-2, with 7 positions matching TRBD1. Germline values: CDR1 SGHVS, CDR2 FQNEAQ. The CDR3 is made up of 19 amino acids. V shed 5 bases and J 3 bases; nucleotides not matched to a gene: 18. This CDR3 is CASSLPRQGTVMDTGELFF. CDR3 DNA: TGTGCCAGCAGCCTCCCTCGACAGGGCACTGTAATGGACACCGGGGAGCTGTTTTTT.

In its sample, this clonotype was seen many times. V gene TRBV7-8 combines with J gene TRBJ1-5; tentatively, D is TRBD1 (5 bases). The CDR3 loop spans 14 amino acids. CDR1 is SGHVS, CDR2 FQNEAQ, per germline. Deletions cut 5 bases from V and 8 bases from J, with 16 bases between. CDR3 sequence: CASSPTGPVEPQHF. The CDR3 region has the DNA TGTGCCAGCAGCCCTACAGGCCCCGTTGAGCCCCAGCATTTT.